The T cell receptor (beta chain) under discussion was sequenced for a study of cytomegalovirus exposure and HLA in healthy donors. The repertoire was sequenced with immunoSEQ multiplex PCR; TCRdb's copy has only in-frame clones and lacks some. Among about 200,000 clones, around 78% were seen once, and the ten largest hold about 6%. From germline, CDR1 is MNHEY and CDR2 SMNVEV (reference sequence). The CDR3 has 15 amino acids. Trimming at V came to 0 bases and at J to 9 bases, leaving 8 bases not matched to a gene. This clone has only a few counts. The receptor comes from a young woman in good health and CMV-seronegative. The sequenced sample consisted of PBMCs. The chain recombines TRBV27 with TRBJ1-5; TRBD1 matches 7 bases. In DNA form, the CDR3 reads TGTGCCAGCAGTTTATCAAGGGCAGGGGGTCGGCCCCAGCATTTT. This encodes CASSLSRAGGRPQHF.